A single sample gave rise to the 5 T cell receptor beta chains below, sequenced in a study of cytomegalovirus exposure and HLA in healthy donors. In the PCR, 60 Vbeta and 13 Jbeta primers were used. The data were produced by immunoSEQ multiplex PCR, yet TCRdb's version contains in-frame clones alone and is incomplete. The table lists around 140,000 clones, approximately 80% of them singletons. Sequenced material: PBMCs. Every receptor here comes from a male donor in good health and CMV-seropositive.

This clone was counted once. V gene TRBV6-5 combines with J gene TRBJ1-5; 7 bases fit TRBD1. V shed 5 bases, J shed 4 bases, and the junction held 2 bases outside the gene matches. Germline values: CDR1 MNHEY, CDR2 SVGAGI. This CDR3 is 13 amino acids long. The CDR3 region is CASSPRGNQPQHF. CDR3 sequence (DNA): TGTGCCAGCAGTCCCAGGGGGAATCAGCCCCAGCATTTT.

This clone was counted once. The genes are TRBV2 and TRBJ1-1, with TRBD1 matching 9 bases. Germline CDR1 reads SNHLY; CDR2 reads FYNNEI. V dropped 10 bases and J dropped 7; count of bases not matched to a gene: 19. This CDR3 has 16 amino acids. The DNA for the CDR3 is TGTGCCACCCCACCTCCGGGAACCGGGACAGGGATTGAAGCTTTCTTT. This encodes CATPPPGTGTGIEAFF.

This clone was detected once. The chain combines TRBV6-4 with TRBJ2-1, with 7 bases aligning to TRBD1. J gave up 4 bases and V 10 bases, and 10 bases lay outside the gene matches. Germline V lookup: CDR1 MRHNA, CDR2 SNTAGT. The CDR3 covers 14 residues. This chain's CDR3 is CATFSGTAYNEQFF. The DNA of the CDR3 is TGTGCCACCTTCTCAGGGACAGCTTACAATGAGCAGTTCTTC.

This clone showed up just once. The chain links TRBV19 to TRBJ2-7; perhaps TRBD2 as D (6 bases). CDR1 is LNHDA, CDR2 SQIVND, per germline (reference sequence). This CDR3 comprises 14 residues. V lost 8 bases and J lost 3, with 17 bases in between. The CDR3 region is CASSTDMDYYEQYF. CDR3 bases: TGTGCCAGTTCAACTGACATGGACTACTACGAGCAGTACTTC.

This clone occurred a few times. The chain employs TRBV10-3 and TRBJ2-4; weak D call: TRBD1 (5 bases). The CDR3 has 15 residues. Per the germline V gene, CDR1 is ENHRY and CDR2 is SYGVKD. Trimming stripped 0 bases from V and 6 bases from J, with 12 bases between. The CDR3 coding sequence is TGTGCCATCAGTGAGTCAACAGGTGGAAGAAACATTCAGTACTTC. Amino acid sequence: CAISESTGGRNIQYF.